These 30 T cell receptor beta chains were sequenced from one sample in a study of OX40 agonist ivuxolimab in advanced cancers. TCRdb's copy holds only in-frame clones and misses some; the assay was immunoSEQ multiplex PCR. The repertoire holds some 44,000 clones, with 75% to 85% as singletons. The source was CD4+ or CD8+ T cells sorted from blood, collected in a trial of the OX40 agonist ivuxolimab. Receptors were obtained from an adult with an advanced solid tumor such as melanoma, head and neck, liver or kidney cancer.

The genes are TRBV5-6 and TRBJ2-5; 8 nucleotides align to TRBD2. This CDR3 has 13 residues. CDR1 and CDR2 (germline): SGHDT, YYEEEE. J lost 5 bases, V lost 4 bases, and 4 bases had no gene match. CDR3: CASSLSGMETQYF. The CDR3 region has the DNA TGTGCCAGCAGCCTTAGCGGGATGGAGACCCAGTACTTC. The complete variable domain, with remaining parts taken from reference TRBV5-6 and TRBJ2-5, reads DAGVTQSPTHLIKTRGQQVTLRCSPKSGHDTVSWYQQALGQGPQFIFQYYEEEERQRGNFPDRFSGHQFPNYSSELNVNALLLGDSALYLCASSLSGMETQYFGPGTRLLVL.

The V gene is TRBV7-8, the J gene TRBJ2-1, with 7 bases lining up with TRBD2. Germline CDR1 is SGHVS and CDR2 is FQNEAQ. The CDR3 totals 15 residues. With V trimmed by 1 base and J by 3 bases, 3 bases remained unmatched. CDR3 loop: CASSLEGGGYNEQFF. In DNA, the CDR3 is TGTGCCAGCAGCTTAGAGGGCGGGGGCTACAATGAGCAGTTCTTC.

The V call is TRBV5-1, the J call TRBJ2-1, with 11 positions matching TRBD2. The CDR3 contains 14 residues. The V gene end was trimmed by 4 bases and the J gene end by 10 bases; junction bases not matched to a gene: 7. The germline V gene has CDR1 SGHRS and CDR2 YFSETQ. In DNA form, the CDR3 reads TGCGCCAGCAGCCCACTAGCGGGAGATGGGGAGCAGTTCTTC. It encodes CASSPLAGDGEQFF.

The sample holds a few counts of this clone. The CDR3 here is CASKPARDRETQYF. CDR3 DNA sequence: TGTGCCAGTAAACCCGCCAGGGACCGGGAGACCCAGTACTTC. This chain connects TRBV19 to TRBJ2-5, with D perhaps matching TRBD1 or TRBD2 (5 bases each). This CDR3 contains 14 residues. Per germline, CDR1 LNHDA and CDR2 SQIVND (reference sequence). Between the trimmed V and J ends, which lost 7 bases and 5 bases, there was a span of 17 bases.

CDR3 in amino acids: CASSLDPGSGNTIYF. The CDR3 DNA sequence: TGTGCCAGCAGCTTAGATCCAGGGTCTGGAAACACCATATATTTT. V and J are TRBV7-2 and TRBJ1-3; TRBD1 is a possible D gene (5 bases). Looked up from germline, CDR1 is SGHTA and CDR2 is FQGNSA. The V and J ends lost 1 base and 1 base respectively, with 8 bases between them. The CDR3 totals 15 residues.

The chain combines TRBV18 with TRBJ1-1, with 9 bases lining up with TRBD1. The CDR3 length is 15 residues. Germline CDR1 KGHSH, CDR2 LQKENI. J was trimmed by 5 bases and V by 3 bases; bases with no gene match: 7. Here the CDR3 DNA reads TGTGCCAGCTCACCTTCGACAGGGGGAGAGACTGAAGCTTTCTTT. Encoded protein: CASSPSTGGETEAFF. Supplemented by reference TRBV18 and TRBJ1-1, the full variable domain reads NAGVMQNPRHLVRRRGQEARLRCSPMKGHSHVYWYRQLPEEGLKFMVYLQKENIIDESGMPKERFSAEFPKEGPSILRIQQVVRGDSAAYFCASSPSTGGETEAFFGQGTRLTVV.

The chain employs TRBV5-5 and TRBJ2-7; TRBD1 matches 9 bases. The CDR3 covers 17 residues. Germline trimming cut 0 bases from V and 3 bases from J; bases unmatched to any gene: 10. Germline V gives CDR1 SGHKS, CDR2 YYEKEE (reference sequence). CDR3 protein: CASSLEPLDRGNYEQYF. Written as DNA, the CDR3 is TGTGCCAGCAGCTTGGAACCCCTCGACAGGGGGAACTACGAGCAGTACTTC.

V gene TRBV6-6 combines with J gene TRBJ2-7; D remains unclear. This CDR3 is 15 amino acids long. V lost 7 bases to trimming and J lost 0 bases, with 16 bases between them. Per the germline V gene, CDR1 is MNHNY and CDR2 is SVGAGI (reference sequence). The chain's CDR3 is CASKDASTFSYEQYF. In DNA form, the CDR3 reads TGTGCCAGCAAAGACGCAAGTACATTCTCCTACGAGCAGTACTTC.

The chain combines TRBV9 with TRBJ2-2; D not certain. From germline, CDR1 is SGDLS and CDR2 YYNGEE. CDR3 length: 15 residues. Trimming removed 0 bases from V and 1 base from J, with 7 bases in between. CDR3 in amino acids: CASSVVGQNTGELFF. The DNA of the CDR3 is TGTGCCAGCAGCGTAGTTGGGCAGAACACCGGGGAGCTGTTTTTT. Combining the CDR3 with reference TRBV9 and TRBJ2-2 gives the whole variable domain DSGVTQTPKHLITATGQRVTLRCSPRSGDLSVYWYQQSLDQGLQFLIQYYNGEERAKGNILERFSAQQFPDLHSELNLSSLELGDSALYFCASSVVGQNTGELFFGEGSRLTVL.

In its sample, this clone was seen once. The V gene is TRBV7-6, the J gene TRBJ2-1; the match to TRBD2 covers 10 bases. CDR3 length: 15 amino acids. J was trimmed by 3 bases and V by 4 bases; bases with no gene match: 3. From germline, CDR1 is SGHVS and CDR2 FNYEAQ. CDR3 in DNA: TGTGCCAGCAGCTGGACTAGCGGAGGCTACAATGAGCAGTTCTTC. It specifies CASSWTSGGYNEQFF.

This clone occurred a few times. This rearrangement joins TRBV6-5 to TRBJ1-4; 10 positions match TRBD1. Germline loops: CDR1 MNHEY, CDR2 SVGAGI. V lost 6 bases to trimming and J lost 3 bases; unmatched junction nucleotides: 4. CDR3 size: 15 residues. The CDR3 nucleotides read TGTGCCAGCAGAAGACAGGGGGCGTCTAATGAAAAACTGTTTTTT. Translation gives CASRRQGASNEKLFF.

The CDR3, as DNA: TGTGCCAGCAGCCAAACACCCGGGACAGGGGACTATGGCTACACCTTC. Amino acid sequence: CASSQTPGTGDYGYTF. J is TRBJ1-2 and V is TRBV14; TRBD1 matches at 10 bases. The CDR3 consists of 16 residues. Unmatched junction bases numbered 6, after V lost 2 bases and J lost 3 bases. The germline V gene has CDR1 SGHDN and CDR2 FVKESK.

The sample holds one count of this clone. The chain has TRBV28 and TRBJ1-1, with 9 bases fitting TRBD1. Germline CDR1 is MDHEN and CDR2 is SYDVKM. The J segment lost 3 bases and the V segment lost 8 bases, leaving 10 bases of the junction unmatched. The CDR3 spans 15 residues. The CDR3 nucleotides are TGTGCCAGCCCTCCTCAGACAGGGGGTCACACTGAAGCTTTCTTT. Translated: CASPPQTGGHTEAFF.

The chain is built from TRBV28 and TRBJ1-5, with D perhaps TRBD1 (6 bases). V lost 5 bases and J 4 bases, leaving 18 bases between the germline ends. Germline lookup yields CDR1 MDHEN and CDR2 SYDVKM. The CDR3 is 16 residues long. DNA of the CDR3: TGTGCCAGCAGTCCCCAGGGGTGGGGGGTTAATCAGCCCCAGCATTTT. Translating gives CASSPQGWGVNQPQHF. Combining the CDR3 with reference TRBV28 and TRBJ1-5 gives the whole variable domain DVKVTQSSRYLVKRTGEKVFLECVQDMDHENMFWYRQDPGLGLRLIYFSYDVKMKEKGDIPEGYSVSREKKERFSLILESASTNQTSMYLCASSPQGWGVNQPQHFGDGTRLSIL.

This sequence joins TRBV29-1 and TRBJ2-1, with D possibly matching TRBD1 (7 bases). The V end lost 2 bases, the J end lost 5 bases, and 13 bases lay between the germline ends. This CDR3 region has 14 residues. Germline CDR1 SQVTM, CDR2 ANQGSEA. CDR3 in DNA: TGCAGCGTTGAACACAGGGGACTCAACAATGAGCAGTTCTTC. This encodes CSVEHRGLNNEQFF.

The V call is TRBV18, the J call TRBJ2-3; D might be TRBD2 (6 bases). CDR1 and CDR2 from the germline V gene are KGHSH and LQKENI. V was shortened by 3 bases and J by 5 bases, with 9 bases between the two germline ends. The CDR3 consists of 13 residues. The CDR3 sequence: CASSPGGGDTQYF. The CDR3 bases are TGTGCCAGCTCACCGGGGGGTGGAGATACGCAGTATTTT. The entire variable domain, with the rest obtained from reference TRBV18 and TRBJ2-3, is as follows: NAGVMQNPRHLVRRRGQEARLRCSPMKGHSHVYWYRQLPEEGLKFMVYLQKENIIDESGMPKERFSAEFPKEGPSILRIQQVVRGDSAAYFCASSPGGGDTQYFGPGTRLTVL.

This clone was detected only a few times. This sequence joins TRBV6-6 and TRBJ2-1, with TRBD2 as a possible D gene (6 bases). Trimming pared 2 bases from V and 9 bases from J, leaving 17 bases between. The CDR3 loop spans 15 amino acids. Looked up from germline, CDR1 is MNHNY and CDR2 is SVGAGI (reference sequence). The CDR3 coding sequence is TGTGCCAGCAGTTACAGCGGGTTAAACAGATTTGAGCAGTTCTTC. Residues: CASSYSGLNRFEQFF.

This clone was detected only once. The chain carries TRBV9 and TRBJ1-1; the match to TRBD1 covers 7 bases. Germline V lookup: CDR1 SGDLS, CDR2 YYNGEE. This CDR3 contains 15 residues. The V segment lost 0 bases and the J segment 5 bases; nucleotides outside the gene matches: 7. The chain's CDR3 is CASSVAGQAGTEAFF. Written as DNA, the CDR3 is TGTGCCAGCAGCGTAGCCGGACAGGCGGGGACTGAAGCTTTCTTT.

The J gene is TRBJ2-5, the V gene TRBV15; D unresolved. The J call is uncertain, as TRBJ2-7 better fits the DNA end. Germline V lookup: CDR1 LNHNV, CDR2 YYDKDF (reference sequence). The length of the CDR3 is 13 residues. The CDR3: CATSDGPTYEQYF. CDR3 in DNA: TGTGCCACCAGCGACGGACCAACCTACGAGCAGTACTTC.

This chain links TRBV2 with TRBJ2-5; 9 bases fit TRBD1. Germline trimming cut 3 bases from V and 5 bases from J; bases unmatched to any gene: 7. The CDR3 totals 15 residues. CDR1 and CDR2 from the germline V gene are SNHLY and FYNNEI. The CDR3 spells CASSDRDRVGETQYF. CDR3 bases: TGTGCCAGCAGTGATCGGGACAGGGTAGGGGAGACCCAGTACTTC.

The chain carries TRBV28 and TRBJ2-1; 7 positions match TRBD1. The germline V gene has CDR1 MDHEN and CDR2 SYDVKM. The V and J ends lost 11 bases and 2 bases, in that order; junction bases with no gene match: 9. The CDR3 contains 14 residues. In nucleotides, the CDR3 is TGTGCCGCAACAAACAGGGGTCCCTACAATGAGCAGTTCTTC. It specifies CAATNRGPYNEQFF.

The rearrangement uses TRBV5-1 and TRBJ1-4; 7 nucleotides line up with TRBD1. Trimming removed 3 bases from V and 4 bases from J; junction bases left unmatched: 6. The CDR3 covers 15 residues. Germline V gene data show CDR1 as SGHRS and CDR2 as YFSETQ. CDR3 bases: TGCGCCAGCAGCTCCTCAGGGGGGTATAATGAAAAACTGTTTTTT. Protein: CASSSSGGYNEKLFF.

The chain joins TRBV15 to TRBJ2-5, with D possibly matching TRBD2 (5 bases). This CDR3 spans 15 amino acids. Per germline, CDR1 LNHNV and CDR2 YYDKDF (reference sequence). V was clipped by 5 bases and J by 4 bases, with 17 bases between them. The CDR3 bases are TGTGCCACCAGCCCCCGGACTCGCAACGGAGAGACCCAGTACTTC. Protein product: CATSPRTRNGETQYF.

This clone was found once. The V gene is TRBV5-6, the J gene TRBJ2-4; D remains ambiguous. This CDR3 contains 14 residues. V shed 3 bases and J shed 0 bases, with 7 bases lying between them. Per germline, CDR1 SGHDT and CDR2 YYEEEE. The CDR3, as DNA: TGTGCCAGCAGCTCCAGGTTAGCCAAAAACATTCAGTACTTC. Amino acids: CASSSRLAKNIQYF.

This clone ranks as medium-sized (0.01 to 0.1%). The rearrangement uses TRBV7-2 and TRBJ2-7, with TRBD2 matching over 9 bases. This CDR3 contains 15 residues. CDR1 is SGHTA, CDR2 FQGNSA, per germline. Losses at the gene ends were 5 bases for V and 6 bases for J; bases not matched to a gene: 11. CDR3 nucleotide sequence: TGTGCCAGCAGCCCCATTGGGGGGCGGGAGGGCGAGCAGTACTTC. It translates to CASSPIGGREGEQYF.

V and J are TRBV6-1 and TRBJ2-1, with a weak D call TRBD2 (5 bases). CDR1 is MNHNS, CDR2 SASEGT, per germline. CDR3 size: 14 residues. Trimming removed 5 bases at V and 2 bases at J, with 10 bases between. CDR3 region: CASSTGETYNEQFF. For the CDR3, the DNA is TGTGCCAGCAGTACCGGGGAGACCTACAATGAGCAGTTCTTC.

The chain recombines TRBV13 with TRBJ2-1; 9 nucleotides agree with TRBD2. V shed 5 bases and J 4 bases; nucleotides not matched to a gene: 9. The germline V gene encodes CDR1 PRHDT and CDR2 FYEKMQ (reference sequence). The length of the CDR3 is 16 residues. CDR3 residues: CASSPRGGRAYNEQFF. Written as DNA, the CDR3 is TGTGCCAGCAGCCCGCGGGGCGGGAGGGCGTACAATGAGCAGTTCTTC. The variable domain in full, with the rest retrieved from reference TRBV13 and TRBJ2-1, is AAGVIQSPRHLIKEKRETATLKCYPIPRHDTVYWYQQGPGQDPQFLISFYEKMQSDKGSIPDRFSAQQFSDYHSELNMSSLELGDSALYFCASSPRGGRAYNEQFFGPGTRLTVL.

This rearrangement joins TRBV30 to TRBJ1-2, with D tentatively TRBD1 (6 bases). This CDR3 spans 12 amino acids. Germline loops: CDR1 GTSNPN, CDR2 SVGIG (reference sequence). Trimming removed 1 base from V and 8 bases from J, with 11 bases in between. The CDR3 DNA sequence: TGTGCCTGGAGTGCCTCAACAGGGGGCTACACCTTC. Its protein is CAWSASTGGYTF.

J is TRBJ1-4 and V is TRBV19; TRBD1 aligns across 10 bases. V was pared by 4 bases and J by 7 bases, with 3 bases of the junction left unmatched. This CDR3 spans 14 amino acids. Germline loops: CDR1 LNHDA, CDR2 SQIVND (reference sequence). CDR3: CASSTGTGAEKLFF. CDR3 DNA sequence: TGTGCCAGTAGTACGGGGACAGGGGCTGAAAAACTGTTTTTT.

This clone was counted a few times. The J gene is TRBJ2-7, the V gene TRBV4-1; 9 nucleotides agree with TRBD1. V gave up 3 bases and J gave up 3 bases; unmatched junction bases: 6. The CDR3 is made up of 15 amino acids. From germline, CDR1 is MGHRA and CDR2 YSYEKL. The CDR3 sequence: CASSQSRDRVYEQYF. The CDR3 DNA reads TGCGCCAGCAGCCAGTCCCGGGACAGGGTCTACGAGCAGTACTTC.